This TCR beta chain was sequenced during a study of blood T cell repertoires in COVID-19. Overall study context: Sites in the United States, Italy and Spain provided acute and convalescent COVID-19 samples. PBMCs, B-cell-depleted T cells, or T cells provided the cDNA or gDNA that made up the material.

The CDR3 extends over 15 amino acids. Trimming took 4 bases from V and 5 from J, leaving 19 bases between them. CDR1 and CDR2 from the germline V gene are SGDLS and YYNGEE. Data came from immunoSEQ multiplex PCR; TCRdb stores just in-frame clones and leaves some out. Of fewer than 250,000 clones in the sample, 70% to 85% were seen once. A few counts support this clone. This clonotype was obtained from a woman aged 50 to 65 with acute or convalescent COVID-19. The chain links TRBV9 to TRBJ2-7; a possible D gene is TRBD2 (5 bases). Sequences were obtained from peripheral blood. The CDR3 reads CASSPHSASGDEQYF. CDR3 coding DNA: TGTGCCAGCAGCCCCCATAGCGCCAGTGGGGACGAGCAGTACTTC.